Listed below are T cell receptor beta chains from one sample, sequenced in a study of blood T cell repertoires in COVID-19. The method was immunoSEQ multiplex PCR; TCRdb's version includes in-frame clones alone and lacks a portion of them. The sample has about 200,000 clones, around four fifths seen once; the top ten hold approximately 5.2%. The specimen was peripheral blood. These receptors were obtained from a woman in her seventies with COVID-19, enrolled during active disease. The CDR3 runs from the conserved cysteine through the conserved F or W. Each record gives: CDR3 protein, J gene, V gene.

CASSPWTGVVGNQPQHF	TRBJ1-5	TRBV5-6
CASTATDRMTNEKLFF	TRBJ1-4	TRBV19
CSVSGRGQETQYF	TRBJ2-5	TRBV29-1
CASSPTGGREARVDTQYF	TRBJ2-3	TRBV19
CASRYQGTEAFF	TRBJ1-1	TRBV19
CASSLSDRGKSPLHF	TRBJ1-6	TRBV28
CASSLEYQGVQHF	TRBJ1-5	TRBV7-2
CASSYDRGFDNEQFF	TRBJ2-1	TRBV6-5
CASTGGGMGGVAKNIQYF	TRBJ2-4	TRBV28
CASRDRGFLLSYEQYF	TRBJ2-7	TRBV27
CASSYRSSGLYTDTQYF	TRBJ2-3	TRBV6-2/TRBV6-3
CASSEKEGFPEAFF	TRBJ1-1	TRBV2
CASSLAGGQRRTQYF	TRBJ2-3	TRBV28
CASSYSDRASSAF	TRBJ1-2	TRBV6-2/TRBV6-3
CASSSDRGYSPLHF	TRBJ1-6	TRBV6-5
CASSRQGNVVGVRGQPQHF	TRBJ1-5	TRBV2
CASSLEASGAGTQYF	TRBJ2-3	TRBV7-2
CASSLDKAVETQYF	TRBJ2-5	TRBV11-2
CASRDRGLPRNTGELFF	TRBJ2-2	TRBV19
CASSPSRHNEQFF	TRBJ2-1	TRBV2
CASSLGQGNYGYTF	TRBJ1-2	TRBV27
CASSSYRQGGGYTF	TRBJ1-2	TRBV7-3
CASSYGQTYEQYF	TRBJ2-7	TRBV5-1
CASSLASGSLYTQYF	TRBJ2-3	TRBV7-9
CASSKQGPLDSGANVLTF	TRBJ2-6	TRBV5-1
CASSLDRLNTEAFF	TRBJ1-1	TRBV7-2
CASSYWQTAEQYF	TRBJ2-7	TRBV6-2/TRBV6-3
CASSGGGQRPYNSPLHF	TRBJ1-6	TRBV9
CASSLWGDNEKLFF	TRBJ1-4	TRBV27
CSVQGSNQPQHF	TRBJ1-5	TRBV29-1
CASSPNSLQGGTSSGNTIYF	TRBJ1-3	TRBV18
CTSSFGISYEQYF	TRBJ2-7	TRBV12-3/TRBV12-4
CASSQAFRQGRREQYF	TRBJ2-7	TRBV14
CASSLAGGRGNEQFF	TRBJ2-1	TRBV7-9
CSGRFGYEQYF	TRBJ2-7	TRBV20-1
CASSLFGKYTEAFF	TRBJ1-1	TRBV5-6
CSLGGPRAFF	TRBJ1-1	TRBV20-1
CASSAQQGADSPLHF	TRBJ1-6	TRBV25-1
CASSGGVSNQPQHF	TRBJ1-5	TRBV27